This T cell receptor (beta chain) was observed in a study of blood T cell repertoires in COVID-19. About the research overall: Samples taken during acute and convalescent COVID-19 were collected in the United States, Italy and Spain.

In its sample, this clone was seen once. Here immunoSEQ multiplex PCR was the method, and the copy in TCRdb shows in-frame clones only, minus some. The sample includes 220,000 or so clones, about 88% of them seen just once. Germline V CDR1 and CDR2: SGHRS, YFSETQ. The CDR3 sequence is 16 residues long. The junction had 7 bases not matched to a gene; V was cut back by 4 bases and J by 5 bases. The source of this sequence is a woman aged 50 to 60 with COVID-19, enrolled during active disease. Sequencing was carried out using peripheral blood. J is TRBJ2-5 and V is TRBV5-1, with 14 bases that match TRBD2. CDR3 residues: CASSPGLAGAGETQYF. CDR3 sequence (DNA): TGCGCCAGCAGCCCGGGACTAGCGGGGGCTGGGGAGACCCAGTACTTC.